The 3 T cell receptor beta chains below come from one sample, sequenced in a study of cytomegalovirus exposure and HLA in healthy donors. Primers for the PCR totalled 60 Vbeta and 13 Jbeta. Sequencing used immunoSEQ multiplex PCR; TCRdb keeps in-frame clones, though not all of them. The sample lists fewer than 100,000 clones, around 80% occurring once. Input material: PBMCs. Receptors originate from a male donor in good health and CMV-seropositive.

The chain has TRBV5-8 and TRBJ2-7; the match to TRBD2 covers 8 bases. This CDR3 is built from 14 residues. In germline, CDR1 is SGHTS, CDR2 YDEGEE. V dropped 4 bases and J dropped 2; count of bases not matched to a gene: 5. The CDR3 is CASSVPGGAYEQYF. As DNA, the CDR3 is TGTGCCAGCAGCGTGCCCGGGGGGGCCTACGAGCAGTACTTC.

Here the CDR3 reads CSARDPPGQFF. Written as DNA, the CDR3 is TGCAGTGCTAGAGATCCCCCAGGGCAGTTCTTC. The chain couples TRBV20-1 to TRBJ2-1; D not certain. The CDR3 has 11 residues. The V end lost 0 bases, the J end lost 12 bases, and 9 bases lay between the germline ends. CDR1 is DFQATT and CDR2 is SNEGSKA in the germline V gene (reference sequence).

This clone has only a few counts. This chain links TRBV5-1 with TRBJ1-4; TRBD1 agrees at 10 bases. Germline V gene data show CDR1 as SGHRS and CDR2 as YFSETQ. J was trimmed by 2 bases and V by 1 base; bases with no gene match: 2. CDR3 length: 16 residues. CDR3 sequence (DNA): TGCGCCAGCAGCTTGACGACAGGGGGCACTAATGAAAAACTGTTTTTT. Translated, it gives CASSLTTGGTNEKLFF.